The 26 T cell receptor beta chains below all came from one sample that was sequenced in a study of early T cells in non-severe SARS-CoV-2 infection. Each CDR3 protein gets one entry after TCRdb re-called the 5' RACE reads with MiXCR. Of 55,000 to 70,000 distinct CDR3 sequences in the sample, roughly 12% were seen once. The sequenced sample consisted of whole blood. The receptors originated from an adult who was a healthcare worker with PCR-confirmed SARS-CoV-2 infection or an uninfected control (not recorded which).

This clonotype was detected ten times or more. The CDR3 protein is CASQSGAKNIQYF. CDR3 DNA: TGTGCCAGCCAATCAGGAGCCAAAAACATTCAGTACTTC. The V and J genes are TRBV28 and TRBJ2-4; D not resolved. The V and J ends lost 8 bases and 0 bases respectively, with 8 bases between them. CDR3 size: 13 residues. Germline V CDR1 and CDR2: MDHEN, SYDVKM.

The sample holds a few counts of this clonotype. This chain uses TRBV5-4 with TRBJ2-7, with TRBD2 identical over 11 bases. Looked up from germline, CDR1 is SGHNT and CDR2 is YYREEE (reference sequence). With V trimmed by 4 bases and J by 3 bases, 3 bases remained unmatched. The CDR3 runs to 14 residues. CDR3 nucleotides: TGTGCCAGCAGCGCCGGGACTAGCGGCTACGAGCAGTACTTC. Its protein is CASSAGTSGYEQYF.

This clonotype was seen ten or more times. The V gene is TRBV7-9, the J gene TRBJ2-7; D gene uncertain. V lost 7 bases and J 1 base, leaving 11 bases between the germline ends. The CDR3 has 13 residues. Germline V gene sequence: CDR1 SEHNR, CDR2 FQNEAQ (reference sequence). CDR3 DNA: TGTGCCAGCACCAAAACCCAGTCCTACGAGCAGTACTTC. Protein product: CASTKTQSYEQYF.

This clonotype was seen a handful of times. One end of the junction does not line up with germline, which may come from a read error. This chain links TRBV6-1 with TRBJ2-4; D is ambiguous. This CDR3 region has 12 residues. Germline lookup yields CDR1 MNHNS and CDR2 SASEGT. The chain's CDR3 is CASHGQAAVGAF. The CDR3 nucleotides read TGTGCCAGCCACGGGCAGGCAGCCGTCGGCGCGTTC.

This clonotype appeared many times. The chain recombines TRBV4-1 with TRBJ2-1; the D is unclear. Germline V gives CDR1 MGHRA, CDR2 YSYEKL. The CDR3 runs to 15 residues. V gave up 4 bases and J gave up 0 bases, with 10 bases separating them. CDR3 sequence (DNA): TGCGCCAGCAGCCTGGCGCCGAGCTCCTACAATGAGCAGTTCTTC. Its translation is CASSLAPSSYNEQFF.

This clonotype showed up just a few times. The chain has TRBV7-6 and TRBJ2-7; 8 bases line up with TRBD1. Germline V gene lookup returns CDR1 SGHVS and CDR2 FNYEAQ. Trimming cost V 5 bases and J 9 bases; bases outside gene matches: 12. The CDR3 extends over 14 amino acids. In nucleotides, the CDR3 is TGTGCCAGCAGCCGAGAGGAAACAGGGGGGAGGCAGTACTTC. It encodes CASSREETGGRQYF.

This clonotype was observed at least ten times. V and J are TRBV7-9 and TRBJ2-5; D might be TRBD2 (6 bases). Germline loops: CDR1 SEHNR, CDR2 FQNEAQ (reference sequence). This CDR3 comprises 14 residues. V dropped 1 base and J dropped 3 bases, with 9 bases sitting between them. The DNA of the CDR3 is TGTGCCAGCAGCTTAGGGGACTTAAAAGAGACCCAGTACTTC. As protein: CASSLGDLKETQYF.

This chain connects TRBV29-1 to TRBJ2-7; D ambiguous. The CDR3 has 12 amino acids. V was cut by 4 bases and J by 5 bases, with 12 bases left in between. The germline gives CDR1 SQVTM, CDR2 ANQGSEA. The CDR3 region is CSVVRRQDEQYF. As DNA, the CDR3 is TGCAGCGTTGTACGACGGCAGGACGAGCAGTACTTC.

This clonotype was counted many times. The V gene is TRBV3-1, the J gene TRBJ2-7; D possibly uses TRBD1 or TRBD2 (5 bases each). This CDR3 has 14 residues. V lost 3 bases to trimming and J lost 2 bases, with 11 bases between them. From germline, CDR1 is LGHDT and CDR2 YNNKEL (reference sequence). In nucleotides, the CDR3 is TGTGCCAGCAGCCAGGGGGTCAGGGCCTACGAGCAGTACTTC. This translates into CASSQGVRAYEQYF.

This clonotype has just a few counts. V gene TRBV3-1 combines with J gene TRBJ2-1; 8 bases are a match to TRBD2. This CDR3 has 12 residues. The junction had 5 bases not matched to a gene; V was cut back by 0 bases and J by 16 bases. Germline V gene data show CDR1 as LGHDT and CDR2 as YNNKEL (reference sequence). This CDR3 reads CASSQEGGRPFF. The CDR3 DNA is TGTGCCAGCAGCCAAGAGGGCGGGAGGCCCTTCTTC.

This clonotype occurred many times. This chain joins TRBV28 and TRBJ2-3; 9 bases fit TRBD2. Looked up from germline, CDR1 is MDHEN and CDR2 is SYDVKM. The J segment lost 0 bases and the V segment lost 2 bases, leaving 3 bases of the junction unmatched. The CDR3 is 16 amino acids. CDR3 sequence reads: CASSLLGTSSTDTQYF. The CDR3 nucleotides read TGTGCCAGCAGTTTACTCGGGACTAGCAGCACAGATACGCAGTATTTT.

This clonotype has ten or more counts. This chain uses TRBV11-2 with TRBJ2-1; D might be TRBD1 (5 bases). The CDR3 covers 17 residues. Trimming pared 1 base from V and 2 bases from J, leaving 15 bases between. Germline loops: CDR1 SGHAT, CDR2 FQNNGV. The CDR3 nucleotides read TGTGCCAGCAGCTTAGGCGTGGGGCGAAGCACCTACAATGAGCAGTTCTTC. Amino acids: CASSLGVGRSTYNEQFF.

The sample holds a few counts of this clonotype. J is TRBJ2-3 and V is TRBV11-2; 7 nucleotides line up with TRBD2. The CDR3 has 16 amino acids. Germline V gives CDR1 SGHAT, CDR2 FQNNGV. The V gene end was trimmed by 5 bases and the J gene end by 0 bases; junction bases not matched to a gene: 8. This chain's CDR3 is CASSLGGAGSTDTQYF. The CDR3 coding sequence is TGTGCCAGCAGCCTCGGTGGAGCGGGGAGCACAGATACGCAGTATTTT.

There are a few counts of this clonotype. V is TRBV11-2 and J is TRBJ2-7; a weak D match, TRBD2 (7 bases). This CDR3 region has 16 residues. Germline loops: CDR1 SGHAT, CDR2 FQNNGV. V shed 5 bases and J shed 1 base, with 18 bases lying between them. Here the CDR3 reads CASSPGVSGTSYEQYF. CDR3 sequence (DNA): TGTGCCAGCAGCCCAGGGGTGAGCGGGACGTCCTACGAGCAGTACTTC.

Ten or more counts support this clonotype. The CDR3 sequence is CASSFRVSGANVLTF. DNA of the CDR3: TGTGCCAGCAGTTTCAGGGTTTCTGGGGCCAACGTCCTGACTTTC. This chain connects TRBV7-9 to TRBJ2-6; a possible D gene is TRBD1 (5 bases). Trimming took off 6 bases at V and 1 base at J, with 10 bases between the two ends. The CDR3 is 15 amino acids. Per the germline V gene, CDR1 is SEHNR and CDR2 is FQNEAQ (reference sequence). Filled out from reference TRBV7-9 and TRBJ2-6, the complete variable domain reads DTGVSQNPRHKITKRGQNVTFRCDPISEHNRLYWYRQTLGQGPEFLTYFQNEAQLEKSRLLSDRFSAERPKGSFSTLEIQRTEQGDSAMYLCASSFRVSGANVLTFGAGSRLTVL.

The rearrangement joins TRBV20-1 to TRBJ1-6; D gene ambiguous. Per germline, CDR1 DFQATT and CDR2 SNEGSKA (reference sequence). Trimming removed 0 bases at V and 10 bases at J, with 10 bases between. The CDR3 runs 13 residues. The DNA of the CDR3 is TGCAGTGCTAGAGACAGGCCAGACTCACCCCTCCACTTT. Protein: CSARDRPDSPLHF.

V usage is TRBV2 and J usage is TRBJ1-1; maybe TRBD1 (5 bases). Germline V CDR1 and CDR2: SNHLY, FYNNEI. The length of the CDR3 is 11 residues. Trimming stripped 5 bases from V and 5 bases from J, with 6 bases between. Here the CDR3 reads CASSSGTEAFF. CDR3 bases: TGTGCCAGCAGTTCAGGGACTGAAGCTTTCTTT.

This chain links TRBV7-2 with TRBJ2-5; no firm D call. The CDR3 extends over 14 amino acids. The germline gives CDR1 SGHTA, CDR2 FQGNSA. V dropped 5 bases and J dropped 1 base, with 11 bases sitting between them. The CDR3 loop reads CASSQAAAQETQYF. CDR3 sequence (DNA): TGTGCCAGCAGCCAGGCAGCAGCCCAAGAGACCCAGTACTTC.

This clonotype was found a few times. The chain employs TRBV19 and TRBJ1-2, with 8 bases identical to TRBD1. The CDR3 loop spans 16 amino acids. V lost 10 bases, J lost 4 bases, and 17 bases stayed unmatched. CDR1 is LNHDA, CDR2 SQIVND, per germline (reference sequence). The CDR3 DNA reads as TGTGCCACCCTCGCCGGGACAGGAGAAGGGACCTATGGCTACACCTTC. Residues: CATLAGTGEGTYGYTF.

The chain has TRBV28 and TRBJ2-7; TRBD2 agrees at 8 bases. The germline V gene has CDR1 MDHEN and CDR2 SYDVKM. Unmatched junction bases numbered 4, after V lost 4 bases and J lost 2 bases. This CDR3 contains 14 residues. The CDR3 DNA sequence: TGTGCCAGCAGTTCCCCGGGGGGGACCTACGAGCAGTACTTC. Its translation is CASSSPGGTYEQYF.

The genes are TRBV6-2 or TRBV6-3 and TRBJ2-3; possibly TRBD2 for D (6 bases). The V end was cut by 3 bases, the J end by 3 bases, with 10 bases between. CDR1 and CDR2 from the germline V gene are MNHEY and SVGEGT. This CDR3 comprises 14 residues. Written as DNA, the CDR3 is TGTGCCAGCAGTTATACTCTAGCGACAGATACGCAGTATTTT. Translating gives CASSYTLATDTQYF.

This clonotype appeared a few times. This chain uses TRBV20-1 with TRBJ1-5; no clear D. Trimming shortened V by 6 bases and J by 4 bases, and 7 bases separated the two germline ends. The germline V gene has CDR1 DFQATT and CDR2 SNEGSKA (reference sequence). This CDR3 region has 11 residues. The CDR3: CSAVENQPQHF. The CDR3 region has the DNA TGCAGTGCAGTGGAGAATCAGCCCCAGCATTTT.

This chain uses TRBV6-6 with TRBJ1-6; perhaps TRBD1 as D (6 bases). CDR1 and CDR2 (germline): MNHNY, SVGAGI (reference sequence). The CDR3 contains 15 residues. V gave up 7 bases and J gave up 0 bases, with 10 bases separating them. CDR3 DNA sequence: TGTGCCAGCAACATACAGGGCTCCTATAATTCACCCCTCCACTTT. Protein: CASNIQGSYNSPLHF.

This clonotype appeared a few times. V usage is TRBV7-2 and J usage is TRBJ2-4; possible D gene TRBD1, 6 bases. V lost 1 base, J lost 0 bases, and 7 bases lay in between. The CDR3 runs to 15 residues. Germline values: CDR1 SGHTA, CDR2 FQGNSA. CDR3 DNA sequence: TGTGCCAGCAGCTTAGTAGGGGGAGCCAAAAACATTCAGTACTTC. Translated: CASSLVGGAKNIQYF. The full variable domain, with the rest looked up from reference TRBV7-2 and TRBJ2-4, is GAGVSQSPSNKVTEKGKDVELRCDPISGHTALYWYRQSLGQGLEFLIYFQGNSAPDKSGLPSDRFSAERTGGSVSTLTIQRTQQEDSAVYLCASSLVGGAKNIQYFGAGTRLSVL.

This clonotype was seen a handful of times. The chain joins TRBV29-1 to TRBJ2-5, with D possibly called TRBD1 or TRBD2 (6 bases each). The CDR3 spans 13 residues. Deletions cut 4 bases from V and 7 bases from J, with 16 bases between. Per the germline V gene, CDR1 is SQVTM and CDR2 is ANQGSEA. The CDR3 bases are TGCAGCGTTGTTGTCCCGGGGGCTGTGACCCAGTACTTC. Translation gives CSVVVPGAVTQYF.

The rearrangement links TRBV29-1 to TRBJ2-7; the match to TRBD1 covers 8 bases. The germline V gene has CDR1 SQVTM and CDR2 ANQGSEA. J was trimmed by 4 bases and V by 1 base; bases with no gene match: 0. The CDR3 covers 12 residues. The CDR3 sequence is CSVEGQGYEQYF. The CDR3, as DNA: TGCAGCGTTGAAGGACAGGGGTACGAGCAGTACTTC.